A single sample gave rise to the 10 T cell receptor beta chains below, sequenced in a study of blood T cell repertoires in COVID-19. Repertoires were generated with immunoSEQ multiplex PCR, while TCRdb's copy carries only in-frame clones and drops some. The data hold 70,000 or so clones, with around nine tenths observed a single time. Specimen: peripheral blood. These receptors came from a woman at least 80 years old with active or convalescent COVID-19.

The V and J genes are TRBV6-1 and TRBJ1-5; D call uncertain. In germline, CDR1 is MNHNS, CDR2 SASEGT. The V gene lost 3 bases and the J gene lost 0 bases, with 9 bases spanning the gap. CDR3 length: 15 amino acids. CDR3 residues: CASSDTFYSNQPQHF. CDR3 in DNA: TGTGCCAGCAGTGATACATTTTATAGCAATCAGCCCCAGCATTTT.

The chain combines TRBV5-4 with TRBJ1-4; perhaps TRBD1 as D (6 bases). Germline V gives CDR1 SGHNT, CDR2 YYREEE (reference sequence). Trimming took 3 bases from V and 5 from J, leaving 11 bases between them. The CDR3 covers 14 residues. The CDR3 is CASSSGTSNEKLFF. Written as DNA, the CDR3 is TGTGCCAGCAGCTCCGGGACATCCAATGAAAAACTGTTTTTT.

This clone has only one observation. The rearrangement links TRBV7-3 to TRBJ2-1; D may be TRBD2 (5 bases). Trimming left V 1 base short and J 0 bases short, with 13 bases between. The CDR3 has 17 residues. CDR1 and CDR2 from the germline V gene are SGHTA and FQGTGA. This CDR3 is CASSLMPPGGSYNEQFF. The CDR3 DNA is TGTGCCAGCAGCTTAATGCCCCCCGGAGGCTCCTACAATGAGCAGTTCTTC.

This clone occurred once. The chain employs TRBV3-1 (or the pseudogene TRBV3-2) and TRBJ2-7; 8 positions agree with TRBD2. The germline V gene encodes CDR1 LGHDT and CDR2 YNNKEL (reference sequence). This CDR3 has 19 residues. Trimming removed 1 base from V and 1 base from J; junction bases left unmatched: 15. CDR3 region: CASSQAPGGRGGRSYEQYF. The CDR3 DNA is TGTGCCAGCAGCCAAGCCCCGGGGGGGCGGGGAGGAAGGTCCTACGAGCAGTACTTC.

This clone was observed a single time. The chain recombines TRBV19 with TRBJ1-3, with D unclear. Trimming took 3 bases from V and 0 from J, leaving 9 bases between them. Germline CDR1 reads LNHDA; CDR2 reads SQIVND (reference sequence). This CDR3 has 15 residues. The CDR3 nucleotides are TGTGCCAGTAGTATTAGCCCTCACTCTGGAAACACCATATATTTT. Protein product: CASSISPHSGNTIYF. Complete variable domain (other parts from reference TRBV19 and TRBJ1-3): DGGITQSPKYLFRKEGQNVTLSCEQNLNHDAMYWYRQDPGQGLRLIYYSQIVNDFQKGDIAEGYSVSREKKESFPLTVTSAQKNPTAFYLCASSISPHSGNTIYFGEGSWLTVV.

The V and J genes are TRBV5-1 and TRBJ2-1; 9 bases map to TRBD1. CDR1 is SGHRS, CDR2 YFSETQ, per germline. V lost 3 bases, J lost 3 bases, and 4 bases stayed unmatched. CDR3 length: 15 amino acids. The DNA for the CDR3 is TGCGCCAGCAGCTGGGACAGGGTGTACTACAATGAGCAGTTCTTC. Residues: CASSWDRVYYNEQFF.

The chain is built from TRBV15 and TRBJ1-2; no clear D. Trimming took off 6 bases at V and 8 bases at J, with 10 bases between the two ends. The CDR3 is 11 amino acids. Per the germline V gene, CDR1 is LNHNV and CDR2 is YYDKDF (reference sequence). In DNA, the CDR3 is TGTGCCACCAGGGCAGGTCAGGGCTACACCTTC. It codes for CATRAGQGYTF. Supplemented by reference TRBV15 and TRBJ1-2, the full variable domain reads DAMVIQNPRYQVTQFGKPVTLSCSQTLNHNVMYWYQQKSSQAPKLLFHYYDKDFNNEADTPDNFQSRRPNTSFCFLDIRSPGLGDTAMYLCATRAGQGYTFGSGTRLTVV.

V usage is TRBV7-3 and J usage is TRBJ1-1; a possible D gene is TRBD1 (5 bases). V was clipped by 0 bases and J by 5 bases, with 10 bases between them. Germline CDR1 SGHTA, CDR2 FQGTGA. The CDR3 totals 14 residues. CDR3 amino acids: CASSLTGSGTEAFF. CDR3 nucleotide sequence: TGTGCCAGCAGCTTAACGGGATCAGGGACTGAAGCTTTCTTT.

The genes are TRBV7-2 and TRBJ1-2; no reliable D call. Germline V gives CDR1 SGHTA, CDR2 FQGNSA. The V gene lost 1 base and the J gene lost 4 bases, with 7 bases spanning the gap. The CDR3 is 13 amino acids. The CDR3 spells CASSLGVLYGYTF. CDR3 sequence (DNA): TGTGCCAGCAGCTTAGGAGTTCTCTATGGCTACACCTTC.

V is TRBV5-8 and J is TRBJ2-7; weak D call: TRBD2 (6 bases). The germline CDR1 and CDR2 sequences are SGHTS and YDEGEE. With 0 bases removed from V and 1 base from J, the gap between germline ends came to 11 bases. The CDR3 loop spans 15 amino acids. Here the CDR3 DNA reads TGTGCCAGCAGCTTGGGCGGGGTCGGTTCCTACGAGCAGTACTTC. Its protein product is CASSLGGVGSYEQYF.